This entry lists 26 T cell receptor beta chains sequenced from one sample in a study of control samples from healthy donors and cancer patients. The assay was immunoSEQ multiplex PCR, and TCRdb's table has in-frame clones only and misses some. There are about 120,000 clones in the sample; 92% occur only once, and approximately 0.58% lies in the top ten. Sequencing used PBMCs. The receptor source for this set is a man older than 75 with head and neck cancer.

The CDR3 region is CASSLLNRGNQPQHF. In nucleotides, the CDR3 is TGTGCCAGTAGCCTCCTCAACAGGGGGAATCAGCCCCAGCATTTT. The chain is built from TRBV19 and TRBJ1-5, with 8 bases matching TRBD1. CDR1 LNHDA and CDR2 SQIVND come from the germline V gene (reference sequence). The V segment lost 6 bases and the J segment 4 bases; nucleotides outside the gene matches: 8. The CDR3 is 15 residues long.

J is TRBJ2-7 and V is TRBV5-4; 7 positions match TRBD2. V lost 2 bases and J lost 3; bases outside the gene matches: 5. The CDR3 spans 14 residues. Germline CDR1 and CDR2: SGHNT and YYREEE (reference sequence). CDR3 sequence (DNA): TGTGCCAGCAGCTTCGGGGGGTCCCTCTACGAGCAGTACTTC. Its translation is CASSFGGSLYEQYF.

The DNA of the CDR3 is TGCGCCAGCAGCCAAGTCTTCAGGGGATTTAACTATGGCTACACCTTC. Protein product: CASSQVFRGFNYGYTF. The genes are TRBV4-1 and TRBJ1-2, with a weak D call TRBD1 (6 bases). Germline V CDR1 and CDR2: MGHRA, YSYEKL. This CDR3 region has 16 residues. With 1 base removed from V and 1 base from J, the gap between germline ends came to 13 bases.

V gene TRBV5-1 combines with J gene TRBJ1-1; perhaps TRBD1 as D (5 bases). The CDR3 sequence is 16 residues long. Germline assignment: CDR1 SGHRS and CDR2 YFSETQ. The germline V and J ends were trimmed by 1 base and 0 bases, with 13 bases remaining between them. The CDR3, as DNA: TGCGCCAGCAGCTTGAGAGGGGCGAATATGAACACTGAAGCTTTCTTT. Residues: CASSLRGANMNTEAFF.

The CDR3 protein is CASSIDSSSGNTIYF. CDR3 DNA sequence: TGTGCCAGTAGTATAGATAGCAGCTCTGGAAACACCATATATTTT. This chain links TRBV19 with TRBJ1-3, with D unresolved. Germline V gene lookup returns CDR1 LNHDA and CDR2 SQIVND (reference sequence). V was pared by 0 bases and J by 0 bases, with 6 bases between. The CDR3 totals 15 residues.

The J gene is TRBJ2-1, the V gene TRBV4-1, with a weak D call TRBD2 (6 bases). The CDR3 runs 14 residues. V was trimmed by 6 bases and J by 7 bases, leaving 16 bases between them. Germline V lookup: CDR1 MGHRA, CDR2 YSYEKL. CDR3 DNA sequence: TGCGCCAGCAGTCGAGAAGGACTAAGGAATGAGCAGTTCTTC. It translates to CASSREGLRNEQFF.

V usage is TRBV5-1 and J usage is TRBJ2-1; 7 bases match TRBD1. The V and J ends lost 0 bases and 9 bases, in that order; junction bases with no gene match: 6. The CDR3 has 14 residues. Germline loops: CDR1 SGHRS, CDR2 YFSETQ. The CDR3 coding sequence is TGCGCCAGCAGCTTGGAGGGACAGTTTGGTGAGCAGTTCTTC. Protein product: CASSLEGQFGEQFF.

The chain couples TRBV5-8 to TRBJ2-1; 7 nucleotides align to TRBD2. The trim removed 2 bases at V and 7 bases at J, leaving 6 bases unmatched. Per germline, CDR1 SGHTS and CDR2 YDEGEE. The CDR3 is 14 residues long. The CDR3 DNA is TGTGCCAGCAGCTTCACGGGAGGCGCGAATGAGCAGTTCTTC. Translating gives CASSFTGGANEQFF.

This chain joins TRBV11-2 and TRBJ2-5; a weak D match, TRBD2 (6 bases). The CDR3 length is 14 residues. The V end was cut by 5 bases, the J end by 5 bases, with 15 bases between. CDR1 and CDR2 (germline): SGHAT, FQNNGV. CDR3 residues: CASSRGEILETQYF. The CDR3 DNA sequence: TGTGCCAGCAGCCGCGGGGAGATTTTGGAGACCCAGTACTTC.

The chain recombines TRBV5-4 with TRBJ2-1; D gene ambiguous. CDR1 is SGHNT and CDR2 is YYREEE in the germline V gene (reference sequence). V lost 0 bases, J lost 6 bases, and 13 bases lay in between. The CDR3 loop spans 15 amino acids. This CDR3 reads CASSLVQPARNEQFF. CDR3 DNA: TGTGCCAGCAGCTTGGTACAACCCGCCCGCAATGAGCAGTTCTTC.

The chain is built from TRBV11-3 and TRBJ2-3, with D hard to call. Germline V gene sequence: CDR1 SGHNT, CDR2 YENEEA. CDR3 length: 12 residues. Trimming shortened V by 1 base and J by 5 bases, and 4 bases separated the two germline ends. The CDR3 loop reads CASSLVVDTQYF. The DNA of the CDR3 is TGTGCCAGCAGCTTAGTGGTAGATACGCAGTATTTT.

The gene calls are TRBV5-1 and TRBJ2-2; D ambiguous. Germline V lookup: CDR1 SGHRS, CDR2 YFSETQ. The CDR3 sequence is 19 residues long. Between the trimmed V and J ends, which lost 4 bases and 0 bases, there was a span of 22 bases. The CDR3 coding sequence is TGCGCCAGCAGCGGACGACACGGTAGCTCCCTCACGAACACCGGGGAGCTGTTTTTT. Its translation: CASSGRHGSSLTNTGELFF.

This clone was detected once. The chain employs TRBV24-1 and TRBJ2-7; the match to TRBD1 covers 9 bases. The CDR3 is made up of 14 amino acids. V shed 7 bases, J shed 5 bases, and the junction held 8 bases outside the gene matches. Looked up from germline, CDR1 is KGHDR and CDR2 is SFDVKD. CDR3: CATSSGTGWDEQYF. The CDR3, as DNA: TGTGCCACCAGCTCCGGGACAGGGTGGGACGAGCAGTACTTC.

This chain joins TRBV5-5 and TRBJ1-5; D not resolved. V gave up 0 bases and J gave up 4 bases, with 14 bases separating them. The CDR3 sequence is 16 residues long. Germline V gene data show CDR1 as SGHKS and CDR2 as YYEKEE (reference sequence). CDR3 residues: CASSLASVFGNQPQHF. Written as DNA, the CDR3 is TGTGCCAGCAGCTTGGCCTCTGTCTTCGGGAATCAGCCCCAGCATTTT. The variable domain in full, completed from reference TRBV5-5 and TRBJ1-5, reads DAGVTQSPTHLIKTRGQQVTLRCSPISGHKSVSWYQQVLGQGPQFIFQYYEKEERGRGNFPDRFSARQFPNYSSELNVNALLLGDSALYLCASSLASVFGNQPQHFGDGTRLSIL.

With regard to this clone: The sample has other DNA sequences that encode this CDR3 too. The chain employs TRBV11-3 and TRBJ2-2; the match to TRBD2 covers 9 bases. Germline V gives CDR1 SGHNT, CDR2 YENEEA. V shed 1 base, J shed 4 bases, and the junction held 4 bases outside the gene matches. This CDR3 is built from 16 residues. The CDR3 here is CASSLGRGGSTGELFF. The CDR3, as DNA: TGTGCCAGCAGCTTAGGGCGGGGGGGCAGCACCGGGGAGCTGTTTTTT.

The genes are TRBV6-5 and TRBJ1-1; D possibly corresponds to TRBD1 (5 bases). Per the germline V gene, CDR1 is MNHEY and CDR2 is SVGAGI. The CDR3 sequence is 15 residues long. V was shortened by 9 bases and J by 3 bases, with 20 bases between the two germline ends. CDR3 sequence (DNA): TGTGCCAGTACTTACTCTCAGGGCAGACACACTGAAGCTTTCTTT. It is translated as CASTYSQGRHTEAFF.

The J gene is TRBJ1-1, the V gene TRBV10-1; maybe TRBD1 (6 bases). The germline V and J ends were trimmed by 0 bases and 4 bases, with 9 bases remaining between them. Germline assignment: CDR1 WNHNN and CDR2 SYGVQD (reference sequence). The CDR3 is 14 residues long. The CDR3 nucleotides read TGCGCCAGCAGTGAGTCGAAGGGGGTCACTGAAGCTTTCTTT. Translated, it gives CASSESKGVTEAFF.

The gene calls are TRBV30 and TRBJ1-5, with D unresolved. The CDR3 has 13 residues. Trimming took off 4 bases at V and 7 bases at J, with 14 bases between the two ends. Germline assignment: CDR1 GTSNPN and CDR2 SVGIG (reference sequence). The CDR3 coding sequence is TGTGCCTGGAATGGAGGGAGTAGGCAGCCCCAGCATTTT. Amino acids: CAWNGGSRQPQHF.

The gene calls are TRBV4-2 and TRBJ1-6; perhaps TRBD1 as D (5 bases). Trimming stripped 4 bases from V and 9 bases from J, with 16 bases between. CDR1 and CDR2 from the germline V gene are LGHNA and YNFKEQ. The CDR3 contains 15 residues. In DNA, the CDR3 is TGTGCCAGCAGCCTCCCGCCGGGGGGAGGTTCACCCCTCCACTTT. The encoded protein is CASSLPPGGGSPLHF.

The chain has TRBV5-8 and TRBJ1-5, with 7 bases matching TRBD1. V gave up 5 bases and J gave up 1 base; unmatched junction bases: 6. Germline CDR1 and CDR2: SGHTS and YDEGEE. This CDR3 contains 15 residues. In DNA form, the CDR3 reads TGTGCCAGCAGTTTAGGACAGGAAAGCAATCAGCCCCAGCATTTT. Translated, it gives CASSLGQESNQPQHF.

This clone has a single count. The rearrangement uses TRBV5-1 and TRBJ2-2; unclear D gene. The germline V gene encodes CDR1 SGHRS and CDR2 YFSETQ. Trimming pared 7 bases from V and 0 bases from J, leaving 13 bases between. CDR3 length equals 15 residues. The CDR3 bases are TGCGCCAGCGGCCCGGAACCGTCGAACACCGGGGAGCTGTTTTTT. Amino acid sequence: CASGPEPSNTGELFF. Full variable domain (missing parts from reference TRBV5-1 and TRBJ2-2): KAGVTQTPRYLIKTRGQQVTLSCSPISGHRSVSWYQQTPGQGLQFLFEYFSETQRNKGNFPGRFSGRQFSNSRSEMNVSTLELGDSALYLCASGPEPSNTGELFFGEGSRLTVL.

The genes are TRBV7-9 and TRBJ1-2; D might be TRBD1 (6 bases). Germline V lookup: CDR1 SEHNR, CDR2 FQNEAQ (reference sequence). The germline V and J ends were trimmed by 7 bases and 0 bases, with 18 bases remaining between them. This CDR3 has 16 amino acids. CDR3 sequence: CASTLSGTLSNYGYTF. CDR3 DNA sequence: TGTGCCAGCACCCTCTCCGGGACACTTTCTAACTATGGCTACACCTTC.

Here the CDR3 DNA reads TGTGCCAGCTCACCAGGGACTAGCGCCTACGAGCAGTACTTC. It codes for CASSPGTSAYEQYF. The chain links TRBV18 to TRBJ2-7; 10 bases are a match to TRBD2. Germline V gene data show CDR1 as KGHSH and CDR2 as LQKENI. The V and J ends lost 2 bases and 2 bases, in that order; junction bases with no gene match: 0. The length of the CDR3 is 14 residues. Drawing the rest from reference TRBV18 and TRBJ2-7, the complete variable domain is NAGVMQNPRHLVRRRGQEARLRCSPMKGHSHVYWYRQLPEEGLKFMVYLQKENIIDESGMPKERFSAEFPKEGPSILRIQQVVRGDSAAYFCASSPGTSAYEQYFGPGTRLTVT.

V and J are TRBV7-9 and TRBJ1-5; possible D gene TRBD1, 5 bases. CDR3 length: 15 amino acids. Germline CDR1 SEHNR, CDR2 FQNEAQ (reference sequence). With 1 base removed from V and 7 bases from J, the gap between germline ends came to 14 bases. CDR3 sequence reads: CASSLDQGEFQPQHF. The CDR3 DNA sequence: TGTGCCAGCAGCTTAGATCAAGGGGAGTTCCAGCCCCAGCATTTT.

V and J are TRBV16 and TRBJ1-5; D possibly corresponds to TRBD1 (5 bases). Germline values: CDR1 KGHSY, CDR2 FQNENV. The CDR3 has 15 residues. V was cut by 0 bases and J by 2 bases, with 8 bases left in between. As DNA, the CDR3 is TGTGCCAGCAGCCAATCAGGGGTTGGCAATCAGCCCCAGCATTTT. It specifies CASSQSGVGNQPQHF.

This chain connects TRBV3-1 (or the pseudogene TRBV3-2) to TRBJ2-3; D may correspond to TRBD1 or TRBD2 (7 bases each). Per germline, CDR1 LGHDT and CDR2 YNNKEL (reference sequence). V was pared by 9 bases and J by 3 bases, with 13 bases between. This CDR3 has 13 amino acids. The CDR3 protein is CASRQGGTDTQYF. The CDR3 region has the DNA TGTGCCAGTCGGCAGGGGGGGACAGATACGCAGTATTTT.